This TCR beta chain was sequenced for a study of OX40 agonist ivuxolimab in advanced cancers. This clone came up a few times. The CDR3 runs to 14 residues. V lost 8 bases to trimming and J lost 2 bases, with 16 bases between them. Germline CDR1 is LNHDA and CDR2 is SQIVND (reference sequence). Generated by immunoSEQ multiplex PCR, the TCRdb table keeps only in-frame clones and is missing some. The sample includes roughly 100,000 clones, approximately 86% seen only once; the top ten take 3.5% to 4%. This TCR came from an adult with an advanced solid tumor such as melanoma, head and neck, liver or kidney cancer. The chain couples TRBV19 to TRBJ2-7; perhaps TRBD1 as D (5 bases). The sequencing here drew on CD4+ or CD8+ T cells sorted from blood, taken in a trial of the OX40 agonist ivuxolimab. The chain's CDR3 is CASSPLGVAYEQYF. In DNA, the CDR3 is TGTGCCAGTTCTCCTCTAGGGGTGGCCTACGAGCAGTACTTC.